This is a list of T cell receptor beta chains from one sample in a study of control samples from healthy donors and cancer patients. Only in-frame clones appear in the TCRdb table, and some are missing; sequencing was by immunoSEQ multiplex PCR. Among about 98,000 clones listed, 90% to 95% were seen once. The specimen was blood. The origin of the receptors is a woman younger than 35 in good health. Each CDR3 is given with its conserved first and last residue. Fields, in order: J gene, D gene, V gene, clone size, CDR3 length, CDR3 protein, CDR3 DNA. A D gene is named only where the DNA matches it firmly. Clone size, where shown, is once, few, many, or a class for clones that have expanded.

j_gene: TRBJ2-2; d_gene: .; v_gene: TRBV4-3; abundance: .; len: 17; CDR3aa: CASSQEWGTQNTGELFF; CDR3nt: TGCGCCAGCAGCCAAGAATGGGGGACACAGAACACCGGGGAGCTGTTTTTT
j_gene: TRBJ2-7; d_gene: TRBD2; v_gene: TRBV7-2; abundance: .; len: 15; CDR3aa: CASSLGVGGAYEQYF; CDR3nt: TGTGCCAGCAGCTTAGGTGTGGGGGGGGCCTACGAGCAGTACTTC
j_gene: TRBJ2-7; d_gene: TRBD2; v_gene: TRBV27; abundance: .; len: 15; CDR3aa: CASRLAGGLWYEQYF; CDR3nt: TGTGCCAGCAGACTAGCGGGGGGGCTCTGGTACGAGCAGTACTTC
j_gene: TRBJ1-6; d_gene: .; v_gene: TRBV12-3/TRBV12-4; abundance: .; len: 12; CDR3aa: CASSLNNSPLHF; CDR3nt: TGTGCCAGCAGTTTAAATAATTCACCCCTCCACTTT
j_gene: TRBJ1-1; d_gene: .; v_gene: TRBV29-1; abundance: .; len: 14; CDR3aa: CSVNAGGSNTEAFF; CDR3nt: TGCAGCGTCAACGCGGGGGGTTCGAACACTGAAGCTTTCTTT
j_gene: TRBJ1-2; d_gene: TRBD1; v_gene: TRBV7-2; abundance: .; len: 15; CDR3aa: CASSFTDRASDGYTF; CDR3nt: TGTGCCAGCAGCTTTACGGACAGGGCGTCCGATGGCTACACCTTC
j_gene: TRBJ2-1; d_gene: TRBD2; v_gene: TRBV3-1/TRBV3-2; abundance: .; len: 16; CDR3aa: CASSRGLAGSYNEQFF; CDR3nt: TGTGCCAGCAGCCGGGGACTAGCGGGATCCTACAATGAGCAGTTCTTC
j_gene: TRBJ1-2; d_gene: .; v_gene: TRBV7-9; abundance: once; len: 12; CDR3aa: CASSYETGGYTF; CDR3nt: TGTGCCAGCAGCTATGAGACAGGAGGCTACACCTTC
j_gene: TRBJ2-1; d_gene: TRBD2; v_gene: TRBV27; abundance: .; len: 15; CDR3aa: CASSQTSGRSNEQFF; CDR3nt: TGTGCCAGCAGTCAGACTAGCGGGAGGAGTAATGAGCAGTTCTTC
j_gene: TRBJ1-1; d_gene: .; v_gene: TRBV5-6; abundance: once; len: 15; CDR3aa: CASSAMTVLNTEAFF; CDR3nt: TGTGCCAGCAGCGCAATGACAGTTTTGAACACTGAAGCTTTCTTT
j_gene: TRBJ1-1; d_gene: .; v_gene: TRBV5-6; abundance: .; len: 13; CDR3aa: CASSLIGGGEAFF; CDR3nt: TGTGCCAGCAGCTTGATCGGGGGTGGTGAAGCTTTCTTT
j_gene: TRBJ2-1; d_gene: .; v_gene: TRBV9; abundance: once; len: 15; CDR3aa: CASSVGENGYNEQFF; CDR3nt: TGTGCCAGCAGCGTAGGGGAGAATGGCTACAATGAGCAGTTCTTC
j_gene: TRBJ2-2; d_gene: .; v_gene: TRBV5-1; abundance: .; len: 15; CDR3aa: CASSFGQTSTGELFF; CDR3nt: TGCGCCAGCAGCTTTGGACAGACTTCCACCGGGGAGCTGTTTTTT
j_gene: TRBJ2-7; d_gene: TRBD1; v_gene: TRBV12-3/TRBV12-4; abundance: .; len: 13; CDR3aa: CASSWGQGYEQYF; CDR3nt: TGTGCCAGCAGTTGGGGACAGGGCTACGAGCAGTACTTC
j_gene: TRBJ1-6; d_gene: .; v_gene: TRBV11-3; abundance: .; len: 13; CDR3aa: CASSLVGESPLHF; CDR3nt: TGTGCCAGCAGCTTAGTCGGGGAGTCACCCCTCCACTTT
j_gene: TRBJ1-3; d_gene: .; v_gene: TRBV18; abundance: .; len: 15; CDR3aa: CASSPSRSDGNTIYF; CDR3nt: TGTGCCAGCTCACCGTCAAGGTCGGACGGAAACACCATATATTTT
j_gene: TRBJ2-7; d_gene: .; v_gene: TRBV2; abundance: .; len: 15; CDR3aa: CAGRPTGVGSYEQYF; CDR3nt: TGTGCCGGGAGGCCTACAGGGGTAGGAAGCTACGAGCAGTACTTC
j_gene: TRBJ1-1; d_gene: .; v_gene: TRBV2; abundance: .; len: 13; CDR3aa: CASTLRGNTEAFF; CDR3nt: TGTGCCAGCACCCTACGGGGGAACACTGAAGCTTTCTTT
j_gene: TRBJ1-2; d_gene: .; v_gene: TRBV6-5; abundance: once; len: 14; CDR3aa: CASSLAPGANGYTF; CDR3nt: TGTGCCAGCAGTTTAGCACCAGGGGCCAATGGCTACACCTTC
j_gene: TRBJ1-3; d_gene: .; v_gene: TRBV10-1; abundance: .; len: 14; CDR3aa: CASSEPGTGNTIYF; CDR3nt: TGCGCCAGCAGTGAGCCCGGGACTGGAAACACCATATATTTT
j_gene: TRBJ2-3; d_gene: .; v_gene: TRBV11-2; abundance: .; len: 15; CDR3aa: CASSSGLSLTDTQYF; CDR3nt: TGTGCCAGCAGCTCAGGGTTAAGTTTAACAGATACGCAGTATTTT
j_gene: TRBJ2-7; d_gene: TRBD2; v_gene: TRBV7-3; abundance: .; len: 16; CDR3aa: CASSLETSGRTYEQYF; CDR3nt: TGTGCCAGCAGCCTTGAGACTAGCGGGAGAACCTACGAGCAGTACTTC
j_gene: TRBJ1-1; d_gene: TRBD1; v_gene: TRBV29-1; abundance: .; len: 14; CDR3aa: CSVELHRGRAEAFF; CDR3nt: TGCAGCGTTGAACTCCACAGGGGTAGGGCTGAAGCTTTCTTT
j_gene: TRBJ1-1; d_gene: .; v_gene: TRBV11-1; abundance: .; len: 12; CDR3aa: CASSLLGTEAFF; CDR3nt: TGTGCCAGCAGCTTACTCGGGACTGAAGCTTTCTTT
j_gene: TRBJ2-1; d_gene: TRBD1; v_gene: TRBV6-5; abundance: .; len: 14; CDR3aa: CASSPQGQSNEQFF; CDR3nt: TGTGCCAGCAGTCCTCAGGGACAGTCAAATGAGCAGTTCTTC
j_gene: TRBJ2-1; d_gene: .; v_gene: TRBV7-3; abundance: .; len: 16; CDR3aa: CASSLIGSRSYNEQFF; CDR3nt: TGTGCCAGCAGCTTAATCGGCAGCCGATCCTACAATGAGCAGTTCTTC
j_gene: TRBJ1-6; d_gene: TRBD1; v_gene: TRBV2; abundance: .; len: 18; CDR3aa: CASSERGARQGANSPLHF; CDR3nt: TGTGCCAGCAGTGAAAGGGGGGCCCGACAGGGGGCTAATTCACCCCTCCACTTT
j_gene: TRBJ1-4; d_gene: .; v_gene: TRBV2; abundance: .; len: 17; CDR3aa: CASSVLIRWLGGEKLFF; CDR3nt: TGTGCCAGCAGTGTGTTAATTCGGTGGCTCGGCGGAGAAAAACTGTTTTTT
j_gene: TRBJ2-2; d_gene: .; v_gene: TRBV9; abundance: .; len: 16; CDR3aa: CASSGAPGRRTGELFF; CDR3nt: TGTGCCAGCAGCGGCGCCCCCGGGCGAAGGACCGGGGAGCTGTTTTTT
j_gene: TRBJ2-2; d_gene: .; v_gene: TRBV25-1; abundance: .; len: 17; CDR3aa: CASSELIAGTGTGELFF; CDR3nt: TGTGCCAGCAGTGAATTAATCGCGGGGACCGGCACCGGGGAGCTGTTTTTT
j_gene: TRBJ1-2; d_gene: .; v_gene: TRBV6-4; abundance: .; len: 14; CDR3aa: CASSESWDIGGYTF; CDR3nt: TGTGCCAGCAGTGAATCTTGGGATATTGGTGGCTACACCTTC
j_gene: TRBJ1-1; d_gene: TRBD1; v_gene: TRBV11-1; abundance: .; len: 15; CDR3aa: CASSSTTGGGQKAFF; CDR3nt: TGTGCCAGCAGCTCAACGACAGGGGGAGGGCAGAAAGCTTTCTTT
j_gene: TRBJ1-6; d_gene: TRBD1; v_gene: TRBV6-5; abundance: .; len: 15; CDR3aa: CASSYYRQGRSPLHF; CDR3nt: TGTGCCAGCAGTTACTATAGACAGGGACGGTCACCCCTCCACTTT
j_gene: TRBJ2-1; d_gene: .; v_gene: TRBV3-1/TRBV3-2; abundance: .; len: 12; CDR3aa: CASSQVVGEQFF; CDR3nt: TGTGCCAGCAGCCAAGTGGTAGGTGAGCAGTTCTTC
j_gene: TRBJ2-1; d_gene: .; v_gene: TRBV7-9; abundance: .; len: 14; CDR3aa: CASNPGVGYNEQFF; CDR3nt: TGTGCCAGCAACCCAGGGGTGGGGTACAATGAGCAGTTCTTC
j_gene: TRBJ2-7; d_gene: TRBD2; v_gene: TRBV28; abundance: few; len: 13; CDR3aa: CASSVAGNYEQYF; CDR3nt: TGTGCCAGCTCGGTAGCGGGAAACTACGAGCAGTACTTC
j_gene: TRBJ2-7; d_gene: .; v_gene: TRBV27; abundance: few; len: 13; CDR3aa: CASSFGQSYEQYF; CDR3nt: TGTGCCAGCAGTTTCGGGCAGAGCTACGAGCAGTACTTC
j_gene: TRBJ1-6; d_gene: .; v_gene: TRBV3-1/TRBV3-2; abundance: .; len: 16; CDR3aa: CASSQDLAVYNSPLHF; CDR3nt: TGTGCCAGCAGCCAAGATCTGGCGGTCTATAATTCACCCCTCCACTTT
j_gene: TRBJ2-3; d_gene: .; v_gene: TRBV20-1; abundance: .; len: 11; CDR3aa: CSARGDDTQYF; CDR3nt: TGCAGTGCAAGAGGGGATGATACGCAGTATTTT
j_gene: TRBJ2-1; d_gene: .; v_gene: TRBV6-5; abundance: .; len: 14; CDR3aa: CASSEDSLGNEQFF; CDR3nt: TGTGCCAGCAGCGAGGACAGCCTTGGGAATGAGCAGTTCTTC
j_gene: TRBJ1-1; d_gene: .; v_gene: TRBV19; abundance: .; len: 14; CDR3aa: CASSILRGNTEAFF; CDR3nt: TGTGCCAGTAGTATTTTGAGGGGGAACACTGAAGCTTTCTTT
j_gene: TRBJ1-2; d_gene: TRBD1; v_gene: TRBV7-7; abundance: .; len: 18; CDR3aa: CASSPSRDRGTVGYGYTF; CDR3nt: TGTGCCAGCAGCCCTTCTAGGGACAGGGGAACGGTTGGCTATGGCTACACCTTC
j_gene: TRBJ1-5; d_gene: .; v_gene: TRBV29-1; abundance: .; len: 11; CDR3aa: CSVGGYGPQHF; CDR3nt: TGCAGCGTGGGCGGCTATGGGCCCCAGCATTTT
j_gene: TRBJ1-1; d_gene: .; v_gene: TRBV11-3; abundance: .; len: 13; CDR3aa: CASSFKRNTEAFF; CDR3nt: TGTGCCAGCAGCTTCAAGCGGAACACTGAAGCTTTCTTT
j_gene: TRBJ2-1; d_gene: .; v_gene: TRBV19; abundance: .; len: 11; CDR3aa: CASSIDWFQFF; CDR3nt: TGTGCCAGTAGTATAGATTGGTTTCAGTTCTTC
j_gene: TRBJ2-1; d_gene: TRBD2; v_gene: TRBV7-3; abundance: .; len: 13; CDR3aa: CASSPGLDGEQFF; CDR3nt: TGTGCCAGCAGCCCCGGACTAGATGGTGAGCAGTTCTTC
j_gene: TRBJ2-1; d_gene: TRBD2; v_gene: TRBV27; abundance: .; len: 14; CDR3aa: CASSQVAGGDEQFF; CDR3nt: TGTGCCAGCAGTCAAGTAGCGGGAGGCGATGAGCAGTTCTTC
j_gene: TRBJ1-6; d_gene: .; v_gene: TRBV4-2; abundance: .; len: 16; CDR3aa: CASSQEGGADNSPLHF; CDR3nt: TGTGCCAGCAGCCAAGAAGGAGGGGCCGATAATTCACCCCTCCACTTT
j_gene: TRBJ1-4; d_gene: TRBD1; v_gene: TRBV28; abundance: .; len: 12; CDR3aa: CASGQSFEKLFF; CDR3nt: TGTGCCTCGGGACAGTCCTTCGAAAAACTGTTTTTT
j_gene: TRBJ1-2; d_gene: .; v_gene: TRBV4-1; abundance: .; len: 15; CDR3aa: CASSQVWESLYGYTF; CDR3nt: TGCGCCAGCAGCCAAGTATGGGAATCCCTTTATGGCTACACCTTC
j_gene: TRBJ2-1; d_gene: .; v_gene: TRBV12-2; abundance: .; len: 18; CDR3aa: CASRLPNISGREDNEQFF; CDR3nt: TGTGCAAGTCGCTTACCGAATATTAGCGGGAGGGAAGACAATGAGCAGTTCTTC
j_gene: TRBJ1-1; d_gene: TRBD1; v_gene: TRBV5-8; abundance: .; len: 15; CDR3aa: CASSLGDRGGTEAFF; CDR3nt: TGTGCCAGCAGCTTGGGGGACAGGGGAGGCACTGAAGCTTTCTTT
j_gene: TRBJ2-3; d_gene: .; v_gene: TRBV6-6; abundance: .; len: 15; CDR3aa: CASSYSRGGTDTQYF; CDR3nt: TGTGCCAGCAGTTACTCGAGGGGGGGTACAGATACGCAGTATTTT
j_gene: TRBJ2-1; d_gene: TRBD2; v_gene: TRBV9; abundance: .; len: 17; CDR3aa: CASSAPSSGSSYNEQFF; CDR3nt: TGTGCCAGCAGCGCCCCTTCTAGCGGGAGCTCCTACAATGAGCAGTTCTTC
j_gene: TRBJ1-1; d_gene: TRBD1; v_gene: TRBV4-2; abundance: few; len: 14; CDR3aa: CASSPDRRNTEAFF; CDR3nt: TGTGCCAGCAGCCCGGACAGGCGGAACACTGAAGCTTTCTTT
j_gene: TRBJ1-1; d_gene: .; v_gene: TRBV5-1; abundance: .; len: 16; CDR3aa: CASSLEGGTRNTEAFF; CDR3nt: TGCGCCAGCAGCTTGGAGGGAGGAACCAGAAACACTGAAGCTTTCTTT
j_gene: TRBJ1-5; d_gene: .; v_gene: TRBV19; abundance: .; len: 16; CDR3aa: CASSVGTNQQIQPQHF; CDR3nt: TGTGCCAGTAGTGTGGGGACGAACCAACAAATACAGCCCCAGCATTTT
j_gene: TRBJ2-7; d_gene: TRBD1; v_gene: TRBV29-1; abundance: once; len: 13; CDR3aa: CSVGGQNLIEQYF; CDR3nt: TGCAGCGTTGGGGGACAGAATCTCATCGAGCAGTACTTC
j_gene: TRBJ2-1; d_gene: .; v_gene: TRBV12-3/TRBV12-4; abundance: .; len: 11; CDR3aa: CASSLGPKQFF; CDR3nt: TGTGCCAGCAGCCTTGGACCTAAGCAGTTCTTC
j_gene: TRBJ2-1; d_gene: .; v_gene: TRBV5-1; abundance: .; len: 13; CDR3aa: CASMTGPNNEQFF; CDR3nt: TGCGCCAGCATGACCGGGCCTAACAATGAGCAGTTCTTC